This TCR beta chain was identified during a study of CD8 T cells in Susac syndrome. Study observations and caveats: The study recognized that the number of individuals in its TCR sequencing and HLA analysis was relatively small.

This clonotype occurred a few times. Its cognate antigen is unknown. After extraction with the RNeasy kit, about 0.5 to 1 ug of the RNA was reverse transcribed using random hexamers. By means of immunoSEQ multiplex PCR, TCR beta CDR3 spanning 54 Vbeta and 13 Jbeta underwent amplification. TCRdb re-derived calls from the immunoSEQ multiplex PCR reads in MiXCR, one entry per CDR3 protein. The data hold more than 150,000 distinct CDR3 sequences, with about 94% observed a single time. CDR1 and CDR2 from the germline V gene are SGHAT and FQNNGV. The germline V and J ends were trimmed by 0 bases and 7 bases, with 0 bases remaining between them. CDR3 size: 10 residues. From blood CD8+ and CD4+ T cells, TCR beta sequences were generated. Negative magnetic isolation gave CD8+ and CD4+ cells; FACS enriched CD8+ TEMRA.

The gene calls are TRBV11-2 and TRBJ2-5; D gene uncertain. Material for sequencing was CD4+ T cells from PBMCs. The TCR was taken from a human donor with Susac syndrome. The CDR3 loop is CASSLETQYF. CDR3 coding DNA: TGTGCCAGCAGCTTAGAGACCCAGTACTTC.